This T cell receptor beta chain originates from a study of cytomegalovirus exposure and HLA in healthy donors. The CDR3 is made up of 11 amino acids. Between the trimmed V and J ends, which lost 6 bases and 5 bases, there was a span of 8 bases. Germline V gene sequence: CDR1 MDHEN, CDR2 SYDVKM. Profiling relied on immunoSEQ multiplex PCR, and the TCRdb table lists in-frame clones only, not all of them. The repertoire includes approximately 65,000 clones, approximately 92% of them detected once, and roughly 5% sits in the top ten. Input material: PBMCs. The clonotype originates from a man aged 18 to 30 in good health and CMV-seropositive. This chain uses TRBV28 with TRBJ2-7; tentatively, D is TRBD2 (6 bases). The CDR3 loop is CASRSGDEQYF. The CDR3 nucleotides are TGTGCCAGCAGGTCGGGAGACGAGCAGTACTTC.